Following are 24 T cell receptor beta chains from one sample sequenced in a study of blood T cell repertoires in COVID-19. The protocol was immunoSEQ multiplex PCR, while the TCRdb copy is restricted to in-frame clones and leaves out a portion. The table shows about 130,000 clones, with approximately 88% occurring only once. What was sequenced was peripheral blood. The receptors were gathered from a woman in her thirties who had recovered from COVID-19.

The V call is TRBV5-1, the J call TRBJ1-3; D uncertain. CDR3 length: 13 amino acids. V was clipped by 4 bases and J by 6 bases, with 11 bases between them. Looked up from germline, CDR1 is SGHRS and CDR2 is YFSETQ. The CDR3 DNA sequence: TGCGCCAGCAGCCTTGACAACATAAACACCATATATTTT. Its translation is CASSLDNINTIYF.

The chain employs TRBV9 and TRBJ1-2, with D possibly being TRBD1 (5 bases). Trimming stripped 0 bases from V and 5 bases from J, with 14 bases between. The CDR3 runs to 15 residues. Looked up from germline, CDR1 is SGDLS and CDR2 is YYNGEE. This CDR3 is CASSVAGYRQYGYTF. CDR3 DNA: TGTGCCAGCAGCGTAGCAGGGTACCGGCAGTATGGCTACACCTTC.

V is TRBV18 and J is TRBJ1-2; 7 positions agree with TRBD1. Germline CDR1 and CDR2: KGHSH and LQKENI. V was clipped by 5 bases and J by 8 bases; unmatched bases: 5. The length of the CDR3 is 12 residues. The CDR3 reads CASSARTGGYTF. CDR3 in DNA: TGTGCCAGCTCAGCGAGGACAGGCGGCTACACCTTC.

This chain uses TRBV6-6 with TRBJ1-6; D is unclear. V gave up 2 bases and J gave up 5 bases, with 7 bases separating them. Germline assignment: CDR1 MNHNY and CDR2 SVGAGI (reference sequence). This CDR3 spans 14 amino acids. The CDR3 reads CASSYGADNSPLHF. The CDR3 DNA is TGTGCCAGCAGTTACGGAGCGGATAATTCACCCCTCCACTTT.

CDR3: CASSSIRGGQGGYEQYF. DNA of the CDR3: TGTGCCAGCAGCTCTATTAGGGGAGGACAGGGGGGCTACGAGCAGTACTTC. The genes are TRBV7-6 and TRBJ2-7; 10 bases fit TRBD1. Germline assignment: CDR1 SGHVS and CDR2 FNYEAQ. The CDR3 is made up of 17 amino acids. J gave up 3 bases and V 4 bases, and 12 bases lay outside the gene matches.

CDR3 DNA: TGTGCCAGCAGTGAACCTGGGGACAGGACCCACTATGGCTACACCTTC. This codes for CASSEPGDRTHYGYTF. The rearrangement joins TRBV2 to TRBJ1-2, with TRBD1 matching 8 bases. Per the germline V gene, CDR1 is SNHLY and CDR2 is FYNNEI. The CDR3 covers 16 residues. V dropped 2 bases and J dropped 3; count of bases not matched to a gene: 8.

The CDR3 nucleotides read TGTGCCAGCAGTTCTACACAGGGCCTTAATTCACCCCTCCACTTT. Translated, it gives CASSSTQGLNSPLHF. This chain links TRBV5-4 with TRBJ1-6; D is possibly TRBD1 (6 bases). CDR3 length: 15 residues. Trimming removed 5 bases from V and 6 bases from J, with 15 bases in between. Germline CDR1 SGHNT, CDR2 YYREEE (reference sequence).

The chain has TRBV6-1 and TRBJ1-5; the match to TRBD1 covers 9 bases. Trimming took 4 bases from V and 7 from J; bases not matched to a gene: 11. CDR1 is MNHNS and CDR2 is SASEGT in the germline V gene. CDR3 length: 16 amino acids. This chain's CDR3 is CASSALPGQGAQPQHF. The DNA of the CDR3 is TGTGCCAGCAGTGCCCTTCCGGGACAGGGTGCCCAGCCCCAGCATTTT.

V usage is TRBV20-1 and J usage is TRBJ2-1; a possible D gene is TRBD2 (6 bases). The CDR3 consists of 14 residues. V dropped 3 bases and J dropped 1 base, with 10 bases sitting between them. Germline assignment: CDR1 DFQATT and CDR2 SNEGSKA (reference sequence). Written as DNA, the CDR3 is TGCAGTGCTAGTATAGCGGTTTCCTACAATGAGCAGTTCTTC. It specifies CSASIAVSYNEQFF.

The CDR3 DNA sequence: TGTGCCAGCAGCCAATTGGTGGGGGGCACTGAAGCTTTCTTT. Translation: CASSQLVGGTEAFF. V usage is TRBV3-1 (or the pseudogene TRBV3-2) and J usage is TRBJ1-1; weak D call: TRBD1 (5 bases). V dropped 2 bases and J dropped 4 bases, with 11 bases sitting between them. Germline lookup yields CDR1 LGHDT and CDR2 YNNKEL (reference sequence). This CDR3 contains 14 residues.

The chain carries TRBV3-1 (or the pseudogene TRBV3-2) and TRBJ2-5, with TRBD2 matching 9 bases. J was trimmed by 5 bases and V by 4 bases; bases with no gene match: 5. The germline V gene encodes CDR1 LGHDT and CDR2 YNNKEL (reference sequence). This CDR3 contains 14 residues. Here the CDR3 DNA reads TGTGCCAGCAGCCCAATAGCGGGGGAGGAGACCCAGTACTTC. Its translation: CASSPIAGEETQYF.

This chain uses TRBV21-1 with TRBJ2-7; the table gives TRBD2 as D, unverified against the DNA. TRBV21-1 is flagged as a pseudogene. The CDR3 loop spans 16 amino acids. CDR3 coding DNA: TGTGCCAGCAGCAAAGGCGGGATTACGCCTTCCTACGAGCAGTACTTC. Protein sequence: CASSKGGITPSYEQYF.

The chain combines TRBV9 with TRBJ2-1; no clear D gene. Germline CDR1 SGDLS, CDR2 YYNGEE. This CDR3 comprises 16 residues. With 0 bases removed from V and 4 bases from J, the gap between germline ends came to 14 bases. Here the CDR3 DNA reads TGTGCCAGCAGCGTAGCTGGCAGCAGGATATACAATGAGCAGTTCTTC. Translating gives CASSVAGSRIYNEQFF.

This clone showed up many times. The V call is TRBV7-9, the J call TRBJ1-2; D unresolved. V was trimmed by 2 bases and J by 3 bases, leaving 7 bases between them. The germline gives CDR1 SEHNR, CDR2 FQNEAQ (reference sequence). CDR3 length: 13 amino acids. The chain's CDR3 is CASSLPTDYGYTF. CDR3 DNA sequence: TGTGCCAGCAGCTTACCAACAGACTATGGCTACACCTTC.

This clone has a single count. The junction shows a germline mismatch at one end, possibly a read error. The chain has TRBV7-7 and TRBJ2-1; TRBD2 aligns across 7 bases. CDR1 is SSHAT and CDR2 is FNYEAQ in the germline V gene (reference sequence). The CDR3 contains 14 residues. CDR3 sequence: CASSVGGTYNEQFF. The CDR3 region has the DNA TGTGCTAGCAGCGTCGGGGGGACCTACAATGAGCAGTTCTTC.

This chain links TRBV28 with TRBJ2-7, with 7 bases that match TRBD1. Germline assignment: CDR1 MDHEN and CDR2 SYDVKM. There are 14 residues in the CDR3. V lost 6 bases and J lost 3; bases outside the gene matches: 8. The CDR3 nucleotides read TGTGCCAGCAGCCACAGACAGGGATACTACGAGCAGTACTTC. The encoded protein is CASSHRQGYYEQYF.

This clone was observed a handful of times. V is TRBV4-1 and J is TRBJ2-7; D is possibly TRBD2 (6 bases). V lost 1 base and J 0 bases, leaving 10 bases between the germline ends. CDR1 and CDR2 from the germline V gene are MGHRA and YSYEKL. This CDR3 is 15 amino acids long. Here the CDR3 DNA reads TGCGCCAGCAGCCAAGGGGCGGGACTCTCCTACGAGCAGTACTTC. Amino acids: CASSQGAGLSYEQYF.

V gene TRBV6-5 combines with J gene TRBJ2-1, with D unresolved. From germline, CDR1 is MNHEY and CDR2 SVGAGI. The CDR3 totals 12 residues. V dropped 6 bases and J dropped 8 bases, with 11 bases sitting between them. The CDR3 DNA reads as TGTGCCAGCAGAAGCGATAACGATGAGCAGTTCTTC. It encodes CASRSDNDEQFF.

This clone was detected once. This sequence joins TRBV11-3 and TRBJ2-2, with unresolved D. Germline CDR1 and CDR2: SGHNT and YENEEA. Deletions cut 2 bases from V and 8 bases from J, with 6 bases between. The CDR3 has 12 amino acids. The CDR3 sequence is CASSLLTGELFF. In DNA form, the CDR3 reads TGTGCCAGCAGCTTATTGACAGGGGAGCTGTTTTTT.

The rearrangement uses TRBV6-5 and TRBJ1-1, with 7 bases aligning to TRBD1. Germline values: CDR1 MNHEY, CDR2 SVGAGI. The CDR3 has 14 residues. The J segment lost 1 base and the V segment lost 6 bases, leaving 5 bases of the junction unmatched. CDR3 in amino acids: CASRTTGTNTEAFF. The CDR3 region has the DNA TGTGCCAGCAGGACGACAGGGACGAACACTGAAGCTTTCTTT.

This sequence joins TRBV5-6 and TRBJ1-1; D is perhaps TRBD1 (5 bases). Germline CDR1 and CDR2: SGHDT and YYEEEE. With 3 bases removed from V and 1 base from J, the gap between germline ends came to 13 bases. This CDR3 region has 15 residues. CDR3 protein: CASSSSGLRNTEAFF. Here the CDR3 DNA reads TGTGCCAGCAGCTCTTCAGGGTTGCGGAACACTGAAGCTTTCTTT.

The V and J genes are TRBV5-1 and TRBJ1-1, with a possible D match to TRBD1 (5 bases). In germline, CDR1 is SGHRS, CDR2 YFSETQ. Trimming pared 3 bases from V and 4 bases from J, leaving 13 bases between. CDR3 size: 14 residues. The CDR3, as DNA: TGCGCCAGCAGCTATCCCGGGGGGAGCACTGAAGCTTTCTTT. It is translated as CASSYPGGSTEAFF.

The rearrangement links TRBV15 to TRBJ2-1; 13 bases line up with TRBD2. V lost 5 bases and J lost 4; bases outside the gene matches: 14. The CDR3 runs 19 residues. The germline V gene has CDR1 LNHNV and CDR2 YYDKDF (reference sequence). This CDR3 is CATSLHGGGLAGDYNEQFF. The CDR3 bases are TGTGCCACCAGCCTCCACGGAGGAGGACTAGCGGGAGATTACAATGAGCAGTTCTTC. Full variable domain (missing parts from reference TRBV15 and TRBJ2-1): DAMVIQNPRYQVTQFGKPVTLSCSQTLNHNVMYWYQQKSSQAPKLLFHYYDKDFNNEADTPDNFQSRRPNTSFCFLDIRSPGLGDTAMYLCATSLHGGGLAGDYNEQFFGPGTRLTVL.

The CDR3 DNA sequence: TGTGCCAGCAGTTCCGGACTGGCGGCTTTCTTT. This encodes CASSSGLAAFF. V gene TRBV6-5 combines with J gene TRBJ1-1; D is unresolved. The CDR3 runs 11 residues. The V end lost 4 bases, the J end lost 11 bases, and 11 bases lay between the germline ends. Germline CDR1 reads MNHEY; CDR2 reads SVGAGI.